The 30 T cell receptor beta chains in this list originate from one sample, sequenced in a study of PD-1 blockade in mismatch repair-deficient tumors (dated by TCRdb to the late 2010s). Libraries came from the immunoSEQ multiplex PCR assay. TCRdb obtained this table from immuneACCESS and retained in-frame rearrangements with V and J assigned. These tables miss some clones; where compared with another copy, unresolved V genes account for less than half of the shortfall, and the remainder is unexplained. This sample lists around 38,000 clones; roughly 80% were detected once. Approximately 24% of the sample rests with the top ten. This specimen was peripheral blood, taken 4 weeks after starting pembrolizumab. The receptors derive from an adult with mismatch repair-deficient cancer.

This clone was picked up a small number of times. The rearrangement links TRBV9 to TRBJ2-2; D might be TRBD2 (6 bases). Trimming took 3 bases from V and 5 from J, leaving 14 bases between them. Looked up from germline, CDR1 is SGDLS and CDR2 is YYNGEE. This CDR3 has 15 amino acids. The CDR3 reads CASSAAGTVTGELFF. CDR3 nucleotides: TGTGCCAGCAGCGCCGCCGGGACTGTGACCGGGGAGCTGTTTTTT.

The CDR3 DNA reads as TGTGCCAGTAGTGATACAGATACGCAGTATTTT. Translation: CASSDTDTQYF. The chain combines TRBV19 with TRBJ2-3; unclear D gene. V dropped 5 bases and J dropped 3 bases, with 3 bases sitting between them. The CDR3 length is 11 residues. Per the germline V gene, CDR1 is LNHDA and CDR2 is SQIVND (reference sequence).

CDR3: CASSLVAMNTEAFF. The CDR3 DNA is TGTGCCAGCAGTTTAGTAGCAATGAACACTGAAGCTTTCTTT. The V and J genes are TRBV28 and TRBJ1-1; D gene uncertain. This CDR3 contains 14 residues. Trimming pared 2 bases from V and 0 bases from J, leaving 7 bases between. Germline lookup yields CDR1 MDHEN and CDR2 SYDVKM. Full variable domain (rest looked up from reference TRBV28 and TRBJ1-1): DVKVTQSSRYLVKRTGEKVFLECVQDMDHENMFWYRQDPGLGLRLIYFSYDVKMKEKGDIPEGYSVSREKKERFSLILESASTNQTSMYLCASSLVAMNTEAFFGQGTRLTVV.

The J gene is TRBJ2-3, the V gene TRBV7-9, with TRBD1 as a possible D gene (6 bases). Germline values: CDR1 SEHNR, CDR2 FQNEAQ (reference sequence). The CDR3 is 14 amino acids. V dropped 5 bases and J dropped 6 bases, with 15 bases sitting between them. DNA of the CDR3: TGTGCCAGCAGCCTGGCCCAGGGGCTGGATACGCAGTATTTT. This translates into CASSLAQGLDTQYF.

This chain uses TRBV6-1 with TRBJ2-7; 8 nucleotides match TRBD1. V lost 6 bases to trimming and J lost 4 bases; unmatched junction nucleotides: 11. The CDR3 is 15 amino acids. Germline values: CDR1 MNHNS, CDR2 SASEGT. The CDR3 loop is CASSLMTGVQYEQYF. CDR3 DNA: TGTGCCAGCAGCCTGATGACAGGGGTGCAGTACGAGCAGTACTTC.

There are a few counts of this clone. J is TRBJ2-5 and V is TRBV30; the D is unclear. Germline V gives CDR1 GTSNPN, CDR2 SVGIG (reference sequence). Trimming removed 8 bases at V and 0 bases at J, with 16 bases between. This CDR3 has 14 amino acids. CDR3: CAGSGPPYQETQYF. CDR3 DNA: TGTGCCGGTAGTGGCCCCCCGTACCAAGAGACCCAGTACTTC.

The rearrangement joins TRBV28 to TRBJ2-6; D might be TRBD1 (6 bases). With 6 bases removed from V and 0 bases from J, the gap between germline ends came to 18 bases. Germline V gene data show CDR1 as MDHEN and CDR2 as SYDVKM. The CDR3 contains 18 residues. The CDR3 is CASRIDPGHPSGANVLTF. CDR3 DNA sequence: TGTGCCAGCAGGATCGACCCGGGACATCCCTCTGGGGCCAACGTCCTGACTTTC.

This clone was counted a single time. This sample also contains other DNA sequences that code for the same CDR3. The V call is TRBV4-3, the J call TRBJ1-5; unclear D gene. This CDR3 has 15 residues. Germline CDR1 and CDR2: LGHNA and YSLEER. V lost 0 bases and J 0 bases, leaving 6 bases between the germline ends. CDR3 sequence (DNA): TGCGCCAGCAGCCAAGATCGGTTTAGCAATCAGCCCCAGCATTTT. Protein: CASSQDRFSNQPQHF.

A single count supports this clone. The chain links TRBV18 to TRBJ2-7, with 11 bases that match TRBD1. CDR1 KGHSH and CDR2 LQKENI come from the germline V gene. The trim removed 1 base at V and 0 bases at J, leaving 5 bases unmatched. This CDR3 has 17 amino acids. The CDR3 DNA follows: TGTGCCAGCTCACCACTTCCGGGACAGGGGGACTCCTACGAGCAGTACTTC. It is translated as CASSPLPGQGDSYEQYF.

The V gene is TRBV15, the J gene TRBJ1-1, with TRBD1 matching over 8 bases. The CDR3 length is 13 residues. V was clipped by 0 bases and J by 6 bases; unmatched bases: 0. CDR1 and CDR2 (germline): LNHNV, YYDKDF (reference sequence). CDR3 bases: TGTGCCACCAGCAGAGACAGGGGGCCTGAAGCTTTCTTT. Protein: CATSRDRGPEAFF.

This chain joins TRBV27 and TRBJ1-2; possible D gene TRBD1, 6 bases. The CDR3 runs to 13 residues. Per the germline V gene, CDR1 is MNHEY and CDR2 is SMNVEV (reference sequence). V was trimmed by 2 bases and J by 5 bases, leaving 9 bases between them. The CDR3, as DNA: TGTGCCAGCAGTTTACAAACAGGGTATGGCTACACCTTC. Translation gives CASSLQTGYGYTF.

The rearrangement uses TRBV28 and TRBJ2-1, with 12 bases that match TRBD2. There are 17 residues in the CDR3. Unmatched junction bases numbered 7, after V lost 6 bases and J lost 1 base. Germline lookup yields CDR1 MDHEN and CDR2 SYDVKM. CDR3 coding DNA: TGTGCCAGCAGCGGAGAGACTAGCGGGAGTTCCTACAATGAGCAGTTCTTC. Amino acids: CASSGETSGSSYNEQFF.

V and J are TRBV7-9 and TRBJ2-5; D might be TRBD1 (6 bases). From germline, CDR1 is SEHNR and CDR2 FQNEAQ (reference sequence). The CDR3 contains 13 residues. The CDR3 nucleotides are TGTGCTACTCGGGGTAGGGGGCAAGAGACCCAGTACTTC. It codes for CATRGRGQETQYF.

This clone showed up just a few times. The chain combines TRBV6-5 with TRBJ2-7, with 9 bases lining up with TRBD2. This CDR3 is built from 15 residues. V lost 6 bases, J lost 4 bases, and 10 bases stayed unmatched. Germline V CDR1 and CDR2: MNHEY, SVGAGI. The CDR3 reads CASRPLVAGDYEQYF. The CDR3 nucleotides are TGTGCCAGCAGGCCCTTGGTAGCGGGAGATTACGAGCAGTACTTC.

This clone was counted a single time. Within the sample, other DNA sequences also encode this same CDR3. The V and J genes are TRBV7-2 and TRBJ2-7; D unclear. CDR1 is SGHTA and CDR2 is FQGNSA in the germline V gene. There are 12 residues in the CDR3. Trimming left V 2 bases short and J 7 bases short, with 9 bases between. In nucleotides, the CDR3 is TGTGCCAGCAGCTTAAGTTGGGGAGAGCAGTACTTC. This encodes CASSLSWGEQYF.

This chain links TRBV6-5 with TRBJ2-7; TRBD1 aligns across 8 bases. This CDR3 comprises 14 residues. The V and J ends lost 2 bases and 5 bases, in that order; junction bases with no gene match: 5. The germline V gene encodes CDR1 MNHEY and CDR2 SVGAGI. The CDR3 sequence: CASSYRQGFHEQYF. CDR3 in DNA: TGTGCCAGCAGTTACAGACAGGGGTTCCACGAGCAGTACTTC.

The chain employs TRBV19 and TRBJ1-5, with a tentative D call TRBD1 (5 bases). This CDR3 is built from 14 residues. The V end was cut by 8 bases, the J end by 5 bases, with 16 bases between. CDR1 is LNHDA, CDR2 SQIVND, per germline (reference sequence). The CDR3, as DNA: TGTGCCAGTGGGGGAACAGTCTCTTATCAGCCCCAGCATTTT. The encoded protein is CASGGTVSYQPQHF. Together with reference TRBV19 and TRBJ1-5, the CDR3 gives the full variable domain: DGGITQSPKYLFRKEGQNVTLSCEQNLNHDAMYWYRQDPGQGLRLIYYSQIVNDFQKGDIAEGYSVSREKKESFPLTVTSAQKNPTAFYLCASGGTVSYQPQHFGDGTRLSIL.

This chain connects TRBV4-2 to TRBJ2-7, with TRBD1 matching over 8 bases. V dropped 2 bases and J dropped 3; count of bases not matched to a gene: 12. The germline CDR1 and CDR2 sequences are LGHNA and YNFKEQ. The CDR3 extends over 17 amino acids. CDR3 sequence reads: CASSQSIMRTGIYEQYF. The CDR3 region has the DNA TGTGCCAGCAGCCAATCAATAATGAGGACAGGGATCTACGAGCAGTACTTC.

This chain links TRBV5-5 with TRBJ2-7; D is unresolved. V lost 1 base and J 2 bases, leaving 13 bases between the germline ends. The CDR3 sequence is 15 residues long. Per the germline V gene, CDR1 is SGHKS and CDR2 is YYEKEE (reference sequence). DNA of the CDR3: TGTGCCAGCAGCTTGCGTATCCAGCCGGCCTACGAGCAGTACTTC. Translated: CASSLRIQPAYEQYF.

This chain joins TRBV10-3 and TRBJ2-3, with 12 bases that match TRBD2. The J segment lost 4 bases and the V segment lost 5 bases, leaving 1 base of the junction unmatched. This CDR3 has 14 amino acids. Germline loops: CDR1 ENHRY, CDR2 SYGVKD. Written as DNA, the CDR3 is TGTGCCATCAGTCTAGCGGGAGGGTCAGATACGCAGTATTTT. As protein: CAISLAGGSDTQYF.

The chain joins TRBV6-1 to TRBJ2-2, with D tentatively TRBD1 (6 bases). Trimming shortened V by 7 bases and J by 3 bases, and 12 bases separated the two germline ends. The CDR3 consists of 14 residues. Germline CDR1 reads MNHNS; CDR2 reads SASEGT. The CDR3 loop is CASTPNRDTGELFF. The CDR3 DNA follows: TGTGCCAGCACCCCAAACAGGGACACCGGGGAGCTGTTTTTT.

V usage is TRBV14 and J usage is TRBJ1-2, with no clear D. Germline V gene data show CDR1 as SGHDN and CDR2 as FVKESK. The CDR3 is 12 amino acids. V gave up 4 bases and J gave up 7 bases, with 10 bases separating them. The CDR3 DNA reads TGTGCCAGCAGCCCAACCCCGGGTGGCTACACCTTC. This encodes CASSPTPGGYTF.

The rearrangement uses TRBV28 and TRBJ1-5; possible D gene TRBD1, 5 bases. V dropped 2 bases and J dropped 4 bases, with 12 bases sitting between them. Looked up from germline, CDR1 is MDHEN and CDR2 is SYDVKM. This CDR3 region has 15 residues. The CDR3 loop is CASSLAGRVNQPQHF. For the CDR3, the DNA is TGTGCCAGCAGTTTAGCAGGGCGCGTTAATCAGCCCCAGCATTTT.

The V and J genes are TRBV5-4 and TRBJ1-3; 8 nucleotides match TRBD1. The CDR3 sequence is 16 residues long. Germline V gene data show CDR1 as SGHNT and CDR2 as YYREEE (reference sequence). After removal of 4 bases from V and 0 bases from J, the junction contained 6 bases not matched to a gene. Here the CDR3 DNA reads TGTGCCAGCAGCCGGGACAGGTCCTACTCTGGAAACACCATATATTTT. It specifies CASSRDRSYSGNTIYF.

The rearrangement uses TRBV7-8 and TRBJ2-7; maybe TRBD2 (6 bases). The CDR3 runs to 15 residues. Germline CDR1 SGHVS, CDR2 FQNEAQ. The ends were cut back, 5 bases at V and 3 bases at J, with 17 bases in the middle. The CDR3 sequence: CASSPLAEASYEQYF. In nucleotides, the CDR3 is TGTGCCAGCAGCCCATTAGCGGAGGCAAGCTACGAGCAGTACTTC.

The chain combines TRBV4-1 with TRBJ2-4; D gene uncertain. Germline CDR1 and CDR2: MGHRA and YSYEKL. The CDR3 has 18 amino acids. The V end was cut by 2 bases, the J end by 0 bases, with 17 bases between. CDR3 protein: CASSQLSSPSLAKNIQYF. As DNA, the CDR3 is TGCGCCAGCAGCCAACTATCATCGCCAAGTCTAGCCAAAAACATTCAGTACTTC.

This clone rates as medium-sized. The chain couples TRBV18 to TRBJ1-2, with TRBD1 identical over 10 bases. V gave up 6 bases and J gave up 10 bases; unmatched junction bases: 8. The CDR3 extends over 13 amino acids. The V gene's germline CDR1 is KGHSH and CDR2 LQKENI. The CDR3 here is CASSQGGTGDYTF. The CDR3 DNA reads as TGTGCCAGCTCCCAAGGCGGGACAGGGGACTACACCTTC.

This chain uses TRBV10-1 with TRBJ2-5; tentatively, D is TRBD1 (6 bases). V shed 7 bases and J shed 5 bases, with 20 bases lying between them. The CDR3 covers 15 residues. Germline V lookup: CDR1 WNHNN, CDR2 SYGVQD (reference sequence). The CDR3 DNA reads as TGCGCCAGCACCTTACAGGGAGTGCCATCGGAGACCCAGTACTTC. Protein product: CASTLQGVPSETQYF.

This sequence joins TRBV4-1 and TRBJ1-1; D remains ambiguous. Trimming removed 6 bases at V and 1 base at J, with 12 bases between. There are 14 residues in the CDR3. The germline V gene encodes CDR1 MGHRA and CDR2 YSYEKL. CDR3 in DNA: TGCGCCAGCAGGGGGTCCCTACGGAACACTGAAGCTTTCTTT. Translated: CASRGSLRNTEAFF.

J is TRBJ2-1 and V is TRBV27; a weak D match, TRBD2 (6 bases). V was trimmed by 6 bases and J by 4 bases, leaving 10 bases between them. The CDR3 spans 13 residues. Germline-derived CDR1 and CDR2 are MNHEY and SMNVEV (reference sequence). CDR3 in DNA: TGTGCCAGCAGGGCTAGCGTTTACAATGAGCAGTTCTTC. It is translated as CASRASVYNEQFF.